Listed below are T cell receptor beta chains from one sample, sequenced in a study of cytomegalovirus exposure and HLA in healthy donors. Clones were sequenced by immunoSEQ multiplex PCR, and TCRdb holds only the in-frame ones, with some missing. The table shows 150,000 to 200,000 clones, with about four fifths occurring only once. The specimen was PBMCs. These receptor sequences come from a boy between 10 and 17 years old in good health and CMV-seronegative. Both conserved end residues are part of each CDR3. D genes are given only for firm matches. The size field is filled for only some rows; it gives once, few, many or a size class.

j_gene: TRBJ2-5
v_gene: TRBV5-1
abundance: once
d_gene: TRBD2
CDR3aa: CASSLATSGVRETQYF
CDR3nt: TGCGCCAGCAGTTTAGCGACTAGCGGGGTAAGAGAGACCCAGTACTTC

j_gene: TRBJ2-2
v_gene: TRBV30
abundance: -
d_gene: -
CDR3aa: CAWSIRGNTGELFF
CDR3nt: TGTGCCTGGAGTATACGGGGGAACACCGGGGAGCTGTTTTTT

j_gene: TRBJ2-3
v_gene: TRBV5-1
abundance: -
d_gene: TRBD2
CDR3aa: CASSLDGSGRSDTQYF
CDR3nt: TGCGCCAGCAGCTTGGATGGTAGCGGGAGGTCGGATACGCAGTATTTT

j_gene: TRBJ1-1
v_gene: TRBV5-1
abundance: -
d_gene: -
CDR3aa: CASSSPGFSEAFF
CDR3nt: TGCGCCAGCAGCTCCCCGGGGTTCTCTGAAGCTTTCTTT

j_gene: TRBJ2-3
v_gene: TRBV7-9
abundance: -
d_gene: TRBD1
CDR3aa: CASSFRDRESDTQYF
CDR3nt: TGTGCCAGCAGCTTCCGGGACAGGGAGTCGGATACGCAGTATTTT

j_gene: TRBJ1-2
v_gene: TRBV27
abundance: -
d_gene: -
CDR3aa: CASSFAGLANYGYTF
CDR3nt: TGTGCCAGCAGTTTCGCGGGTCTAGCTAACTATGGCTACACCTTC

j_gene: TRBJ2-3
v_gene: TRBV18
abundance: -
d_gene: -
CDR3aa: CASSPTIQTDTQYF
CDR3nt: TGTGCCAGCTCACCGACTATACAAACAGATACGCAGTATTTT

j_gene: TRBJ2-1
v_gene: TRBV7-8
abundance: -
d_gene: -
CDR3aa: CASSFSGLYNEQFF
CDR3nt: TGTGCCAGCAGCTTTTCGGGACTTTACAATGAGCAGTTCTTC

j_gene: TRBJ2-1
v_gene: TRBV27
abundance: -
d_gene: TRBD1
CDR3aa: CASTSAGGWGKEQFF
CDR3nt: TGTGCCAGCACTTCCGCAGGGGGTTGGGGAAAGGAGCAGTTCTTC

j_gene: TRBJ1-3
v_gene: TRBV28
abundance: -
d_gene: TRBD1
CDR3aa: CASSPGTASGNTIYF
CDR3nt: TGTGCCAGCAGCCCCGGGACAGCCTCTGGAAACACCATATATTTT

j_gene: TRBJ2-3
v_gene: TRBV6-1
abundance: -
d_gene: -
CDR3aa: CASSEMADTQYF
CDR3nt: TGTGCCAGCAGTGAAATGGCCGATACGCAGTATTTT

j_gene: TRBJ2-5
v_gene: TRBV12-5
abundance: once
d_gene: TRBD2
CDR3aa: CASSGGREETQYF
CDR3nt: TGTGCTAGCAGCGGGGGGAGGGAAGAGACCCAGTACTTC

j_gene: TRBJ2-7
v_gene: TRBV5-6
abundance: -
d_gene: -
CDR3aa: CASSWAGTTDEQYF
CDR3nt: TGTGCCAGCAGCTGGGCTGGGACAACTGACGAGCAGTACTTC

j_gene: TRBJ2-3
v_gene: TRBV25-1
abundance: -
d_gene: -
CDR3aa: CASSEPSASSTDTQYF
CDR3nt: TGTGCCAGCAGTGAGCCTAGCGCTTCTAGCACAGATACGCAGTATTTT

j_gene: TRBJ1-2
v_gene: TRBV29-1
abundance: once
d_gene: -
CDR3aa: CSVATPDYGYTF
CDR3nt: TGCAGCGTGGCGACTCCGGACTATGGCTACACCTTC

j_gene: TRBJ2-3
v_gene: TRBV4-3
abundance: -
d_gene: TRBD2
CDR3aa: CASSQEPSGGRDTQYF
CDR3nt: TGCGCCAGCAGCCAGGAGCCTAGCGGGGGGCGGGATACGCAGTATTTT

j_gene: TRBJ2-5
v_gene: TRBV5-1
abundance: -
d_gene: -
CDR3aa: CASSALARQETQYF
CDR3nt: TGCGCCAGCAGCGCGCTAGCGAGACAAGAGACCCAGTACTTC

j_gene: TRBJ2-5
v_gene: TRBV7-9
abundance: -
d_gene: -
CDR3aa: CASGSTGFNQETQYF
CDR3nt: TGTGCCAGCGGCTCCACAGGGTTCAACCAAGAGACCCAGTACTTC

j_gene: TRBJ2-3
v_gene: TRBV4-3
abundance: -
d_gene: TRBD2
CDR3aa: CASSQGLAGFTSTDTQYF
CDR3nt: TGCGCCAGCAGCCAAGGACTAGCGGGGTTTACTAGCACAGATACGCAGTATTTT

j_gene: TRBJ2-1
v_gene: TRBV2
abundance: -
d_gene: -
CDR3aa: CASSALAQKFNEQFF
CDR3nt: TGTGCCAGCAGTGCCCTCGCTCAGAAATTCAATGAGCAGTTCTTC

j_gene: TRBJ2-1
v_gene: TRBV5-1
abundance: -
d_gene: TRBD2
CDR3aa: CASSLAVGAGYNEQFF
CDR3nt: TGCGCCAGCAGCTTGGCTGTGGGAGCGGGGTACAATGAGCAGTTCTTC

j_gene: TRBJ2-7
v_gene: TRBV5-1
abundance: few
d_gene: TRBD1
CDR3aa: CASSADRISYEQYF
CDR3nt: TGCGCCAGCAGCGCGGACAGGATCTCCTACGAGCAGTACTTC

j_gene: TRBJ1-2
v_gene: TRBV4-1
abundance: -
d_gene: TRBD1
CDR3aa: CASSSPDRGRNGYTF
CDR3nt: TGCGCCAGCAGCTCCCCCGACAGGGGTAGGAATGGCTACACCTTC

j_gene: TRBJ2-5
v_gene: TRBV5-6
abundance: -
d_gene: TRBD2
CDR3aa: CASRYLAGSPETQYF
CDR3nt: TGTGCCAGCAGATATCTAGCGGGGAGTCCAGAGACCCAGTACTTC

j_gene: TRBJ2-3
v_gene: TRBV7-9
abundance: -
d_gene: -
CDR3aa: CASSLWRVDTDTQYF
CDR3nt: TGTGCCAGCAGCTTATGGCGGGTTGACACAGATACGCAGTATTTT

j_gene: TRBJ1-2
v_gene: TRBV23-1
abundance: -
d_gene: TRBD1
CDR3aa: CASIQGGGYTF
CDR3nt: TGCGCCAGCATACAGGGGGGCGGCTACACCTTC

j_gene: TRBJ1-2
v_gene: TRBV28
abundance: -
d_gene: -
CDR3aa: CASSLSPPGGYTF
CDR3nt: TGTGCCAGCAGTCTCAGCCCGCCGGGAGGCTACACCTTC

j_gene: TRBJ1-2
v_gene: TRBV6-5
abundance: once
d_gene: TRBD1
CDR3aa: CASSYGTANFGYTF
CDR3nt: TGTGCCAGCAGTTACGGGACAGCTAATTTTGGCTACACCTTC

j_gene: TRBJ1-2
v_gene: TRBV10-3
abundance: -
d_gene: -
CDR3aa: CAISDLGGHGYTF
CDR3nt: TGTGCCATCAGTGACTTAGGGGGACATGGCTACACCTTC

j_gene: TRBJ1-2
v_gene: TRBV9
abundance: -
d_gene: -
CDR3aa: CASSGGLEGNYGYTF
CDR3nt: TGTGCCAGCAGCGGAGGCTTGGAGGGGAACTATGGCTACACCTTC

j_gene: TRBJ2-1
v_gene: TRBV2
abundance: -
d_gene: -
CDR3aa: CASMGGLRGVQFF
CDR3nt: TGTGCCAGCATGGGGGGTTTAAGAGGCGTGCAGTTCTTC

j_gene: TRBJ2-2
v_gene: TRBV5-4
abundance: -
d_gene: -
CDR3aa: CASSSRVDLTGELFF
CDR3nt: TGTGCCAGCAGTTCCAGGGTCGACTTGACCGGGGAGCTGTTTTTT

j_gene: TRBJ2-3
v_gene: TRBV19
abundance: -
d_gene: TRBD1
CDR3aa: CASGTARTDTQYF
CDR3nt: TGTGCCAGTGGGACAGCTCGGACAGATACGCAGTATTTT

j_gene: TRBJ2-7
v_gene: TRBV27
abundance: -
d_gene: -
CDR3aa: CASSFLGGIYEQYF
CDR3nt: TGTGCCAGCAGTTTCCTCGGGGGTATCTACGAGCAGTACTTC

j_gene: TRBJ2-7
v_gene: TRBV25-1
abundance: -
d_gene: TRBD1
CDR3aa: CASTGQGQYEQYF
CDR3nt: TGTGCCAGCACCGGACAGGGACAGTACGAGCAGTACTTC

j_gene: TRBJ1-2
v_gene: TRBV5-1
abundance: -
d_gene: TRBD1
CDR3aa: CASREGTGGFSGYTF
CDR3nt: TGCGCCAGCAGGGAAGGGACAGGGGGCTTTAGTGGCTACACCTTC

j_gene: TRBJ2-3
v_gene: TRBV9
abundance: -
d_gene: -
CDR3aa: CASSVVAGGTDTQYF
CDR3nt: TGTGCCAGCAGCGTAGTGGCGGGCGGCACAGATACGCAGTATTTT

j_gene: TRBJ2-3
v_gene: TRBV7-3
abundance: -
d_gene: -
CDR3aa: CASGGGTDTQYF
CDR3nt: TGTGCCAGCGGAGGCGGCACAGATACGCAGTATTTT

j_gene: TRBJ2-2
v_gene: TRBV23-1
abundance: -
d_gene: -
CDR3aa: CASSHFGGRIGELFF
CDR3nt: TGCGCCAGCAGTCATTTCGGGGGGCGCATCGGGGAGCTGTTTTTT

j_gene: TRBJ2-7
v_gene: TRBV25-1
abundance: -
d_gene: -
CDR3aa: CASSESGVSYEQYF
CDR3nt: TGTGCCAGCAGTGAATCGGGGGTCTCCTACGAGCAGTACTTC

j_gene: TRBJ2-3
v_gene: TRBV6-6
abundance: -
d_gene: -
CDR3aa: CASSSTARVDTQYF
CDR3nt: TGTGCCAGCAGCTCAACCGCGAGGGTAGATACGCAGTATTTT

j_gene: TRBJ1-6
v_gene: TRBV10-2
abundance: -
d_gene: TRBD1
CDR3aa: CASSAMTGGNSPLHF
CDR3nt: TGCGCCAGCAGCGCCATGACAGGGGGCAATTCACCCCTCCACTTT

j_gene: TRBJ1-2
v_gene: TRBV2
abundance: -
d_gene: -
CDR3aa: CASSSYGYTF
CDR3nt: TGTGCCAGCAGCAGCTATGGCTACACCTTC

j_gene: TRBJ1-2
v_gene: TRBV29-1
abundance: -
d_gene: TRBD1
CDR3aa: CSGGQDNYGYTF
CDR3nt: TGCAGCGGTGGACAGGATAACTATGGCTACACCTTC

j_gene: TRBJ2-7
v_gene: TRBV6-1
abundance: -
d_gene: -
CDR3aa: CASSETRSRASYEQYF
CDR3nt: TGTGCCAGCAGTGAAACCCGGAGCAGGGCCTCCTACGAGCAGTACTTC

j_gene: TRBJ1-4
v_gene: TRBV27
abundance: -
d_gene: TRBD1
CDR3aa: CASSFARGREKLFF
CDR3nt: TGTGCCAGCAGTTTCGCCAGGGGGCGGGAAAAACTGTTTTTT

j_gene: TRBJ1-1
v_gene: TRBV28
abundance: -
d_gene: TRBD1
CDR3aa: CASSGIRGANTEAFF
CDR3nt: TGTGCCAGCAGTGGGATCAGGGGGGCGAACACTGAAGCTTTCTTT

j_gene: TRBJ2-7
v_gene: TRBV30
abundance: -
d_gene: -
CDR3aa: CAWSWGGRSSYEQYF
CDR3nt: TGTGCCTGGAGCTGGGGAGGAAGGAGCTCCTACGAGCAGTACTTC

j_gene: TRBJ1-2
v_gene: TRBV29-1
abundance: once
d_gene: -
CDR3aa: CSVEWQDRYGYTF
CDR3nt: TGCAGCGTTGAATGGCAGGATCGGTATGGCTACACCTTC